This TCR beta chain originates from a study of blood T cells in healthy people across ages. Germline V gives CDR1 SGHAT, CDR2 FQNNGV. CDR3 size: 15 residues. This clonotype was recorded once. No fewer than 5.5 micrograms of total RNA were isolated from every sample. With a J-beta primer mix and a sample-barcoded 5' primer, a second PCR ran about 7 to 11 cycles. TCRdb reanalysed the 5' RACE reads using MiXCR and keeps one entry per CDR3 protein. The top ten clones hold roughly 26% of a sample with around 780,000 distinct CDR3 sequences, just over 55% of them seen once. The J gene is TRBJ2-5, the V gene TRBV11-2, with D possibly being TRBD2 (7 bases). The DNA end is a closer match to TRBJ2-4, so the J assignment may be wrong. Sample: blood. The sequence was obtained from a middle-aged man in good health. The CDR3 nucleotides are TGTGCCAGCAGCTTCAAGAGCAGGGGAGGGGACATTCAGTACTTC. Its protein product is CASSFKSRGGDIQYF.